A selection of T cell receptor beta chains follows, all from one sample in a study of blood T cell repertoires in COVID-19. The repertoire was sequenced with immunoSEQ multiplex PCR; TCRdb's copy has only in-frame clones and lacks some. This table has 100,000 to 150,000 clones, roughly nine tenths appearing once. Specimen: peripheral blood. The source of these receptors is a man aged 65 to 85 who had recovered from COVID-19. Each CDR3 is given with its conserved first and last residue. Each record gives: J gene, V gene, D gene, clone size, CDR3 protein, CDR3 DNA. A D gene is named only where the DNA matches it firmly. Not all rows give a size; the values are once, few, many and, for expanded clones, a class.

TRBJ2-1 | TRBV24-1 | . | . | CATSDRGGAGTKQFF | TGTGCCACCAGTGACAGGGGTGGAGCGGGAACCAAGCAGTTCTTC
TRBJ1-2 | TRBV30 | . | . | CAWSVRVVNYGYTF | TGTGCCTGGAGTGTACGCGTCGTTAACTATGGCTACACCTTC
TRBJ2-7 | TRBV7-6 | TRBD1 | . | CASSLGDRGSREQYF | TGTGCCAGCAGCCTTGGAGACAGGGGGTCTCGGGAGCAGTACTTC
TRBJ2-1 | TRBV6-5 | TRBD1 | . | CASKTGTSSYNEQFF | TGTGCCAGCAAGACAGGGACAAGCTCCTACAATGAGCAGTTCTTC
TRBJ1-1 | TRBV7-9 | . | . | CASSFQGLNTEAFF | TGTGCCAGCAGCTTTCAGGGCCTGAACACTGAAGCTTTCTTT
TRBJ2-3 | TRBV28 | . | once | CASSLISDTQYF | TGTGCCAGCAGTTTAATCTCAGATACGCAGTATTTT
TRBJ2-7 | TRBV28 | . | . | CASTMPRGNDEQYF | TGTGCCAGCACCATGCCCAGGGGAAATGACGAGCAGTACTTC
TRBJ1-2 | TRBV28 | . | . | CASSNLFYGYTF | TGTGCCAGCAGTAATCTCTTCTATGGCTACACCTTC
TRBJ2-6 | TRBV9 | . | . | CASSVALGSSGANVLTF | TGTGCCAGCAGCGTAGCCCTGGGGAGCTCTGGGGCCAACGTCCTGACTTTC
TRBJ2-7 | TRBV6-6 | . | . | CASRHTYYEQYF | TGTGCCAGCAGACACACATACTACGAGCAGTACTTC
TRBJ2-6 | TRBV18 | TRBD2 | . | CASSPFGGDGANVLTF | TGTGCCAGCTCACCCTTTGGGGGGGACGGGGCCAACGTCCTGACTTTC
TRBJ2-2 | TRBV6-5 | . | few | CASSYSQGEIAGELFF | TGTGCCAGCAGTTACTCACAGGGCGAGATTGCCGGGGAGCTGTTTTTT
TRBJ2-2 | TRBV7-2 | . | . | CASSFRGATGELFF | TGTGCCAGCAGCTTCAGGGGTGCGACCGGGGAGCTGTTTTTT
TRBJ1-2 | TRBV5-6 | TRBD1 | . | CASSLVEDRGDYGYTF | TGTGCCAGCAGCTTGGTAGAGGACAGGGGAGACTATGGCTACACCTTC
TRBJ2-2 | TRBV9 | TRBD1 | . | CASSVEDRGVTGELFF | TGTGCCAGCAGCGTAGAGGACAGGGGGGTGACCGGGGAGCTGTTTTTT
TRBJ2-2 | TRBV5-1 | . | . | CASSLAPTTATGELFF | TGCGCCAGCAGCTTGGCCCCCACGACAGCAACCGGGGAGCTGTTTTTT
TRBJ2-7 | TRBV10-3 | TRBD2 | few | CAIGGALAGGGQYF | TGTGCCATCGGGGGAGCTCTAGCGGGAGGCGGGCAGTACTTC
TRBJ2-4 | TRBV30 | TRBD1 | once | CAWSQDRGLSNIQYF | TGTGCCTGGAGCCAAGACAGGGGGCTGTCAAACATTCAGTACTTC
TRBJ1-1 | TRBV27 | . | . | CASTPGRENTEAFF | TGTGCCAGCACCCCGGGGAGGGAGAACACTGAAGCTTTCTTT
TRBJ1-1 | TRBV5-1 | TRBD1 | . | CASSMTGGTEAFF | TGCGCCAGCAGCATGACAGGGGGCACTGAAGCTTTCTTT
TRBJ2-5 | TRBV2 | . | . | CASTRGSWETQYF | TGTGCCAGCACGCGAGGGTCCTGGGAGACCCAGTACTTC
TRBJ1-2 | TRBV5-1 | TRBD1 | . | CASSSGQGTHGYTF | TGCGCCAGCAGCAGCGGACAGGGGACCCATGGCTACACCTTC
TRBJ1-2 | TRBV27 | . | . | CASKTFYGRANYGYTF | TGTGCCAGCAAAACGTTCTATGGTAGAGCTAACTATGGCTACACCTTC
TRBJ2-1 | TRBV24-1 | TRBD1 | . | CATSDPGTASYNEQFF | TGTGCCACCAGTGACCCCGGGACAGCTTCCTACAATGAGCAGTTCTTC
TRBJ1-5 | TRBV19 | TRBD1 | once | CGSRGRGQGNQPQHF | TGTGGTTCACGGGGCAGGGGGCAGGGCAATCAGCCCCAGCATTTT
TRBJ2-3 | TRBV28 | . | . | CASSLGGFSTDTQYF | TGTGCCAGCAGTTTAGGGGGGTTTTCCACAGATACGCAGTATTTT
TRBJ2-3 | TRBV4-1 | . | . | CASSQVGAPTDTQYF | TGCGCCAGCAGCCAAGTTGGAGCCCCCACAGATACGCAGTATTTT
TRBJ2-1 | TRBV12-5 | . | . | CASGLAGQYNEQFF | TGTGCTAGTGGTTTGGCCGGACAGTACAATGAGCAGTTCTTC
TRBJ2-1 | TRBV28 | TRBD2 | . | CASSTYGRAREQFF | TGTGCCAGCAGTACCTATGGGAGGGCCAGGGAGCAGTTCTTC
TRBJ2-3 | TRBV29-1 | . | . | CSVEVSGTDTQYF | TGCAGCGTTGAGGTCAGCGGCACAGATACGCAGTATTTT
TRBJ2-2 | TRBV7-2 | . | . | CASSPPGFATTGELFF | TGTGCCAGCAGCCCCCCGGGATTCGCGACAACCGGGGAGCTGTTTTTT
TRBJ2-3 | TRBV29-1 | TRBD2 | . | CSVELREKQYF | TGCAGCGTTGAGTTGCGGGAGAAGCAGTATTTT
TRBJ1-2 | TRBV10-3 | TRBD1 | . | CAIRPSRRDSNYGYTF | TGTGCCATCAGGCCCAGCCGCCGGGACAGCAACTATGGCTACACCTTC
TRBJ2-5 | TRBV28 | . | . | CASSLRGDDQETQYF | TGTGCCAGCAGTTTACGCGGGGACGACCAAGAGACCCAGTACTTC
TRBJ1-1 | TRBV5-6 | TRBD1 | . | CASSFRDRGTEAFF | TGTGCCAGCAGCTTCCGGGACAGGGGGACTGAAGCTTTCTTT
TRBJ2-1 | TRBV9 | TRBD2 | . | CASSAYSSGEGVVYEQFF | TGTGCCAGCAGCGCTTACTCTAGCGGTGAGGGTGTTGTCTATGAGCAGTTCTTC
TRBJ1-2 | TRBV15 | . | . | CATSRGQASYGYTF | TGTGCCACCAGCAGGGGCCAGGCCTCCTATGGCTACACCTTC